Below, 32 T cell receptor beta chains from the same sample are listed, as sequenced in a study of early T cells in non-severe SARS-CoV-2 infection. TCRdb independently ran MiXCR on the 5' RACE reads; one entry per CDR3 protein. This table holds about 35,000 distinct CDR3 sequences, about 6% found once. Specimen: whole blood. The receptors were gathered from an adult who was a healthcare worker with PCR-confirmed SARS-CoV-2 infection or an uninfected control (not recorded which).

Remarks on this clonotype: A much larger clone lies a single base off, so this may be a read error. The CDR3 carries no conserved terminal phenylalanine or tryptophan, so it likely arises from a read error. The chain carries TRBV20-1 and TRBJ1-3; D perhaps matches TRBD1 (5 bases). Germline loops: CDR1 DFQATT, CDR2 SNEGSKA (reference sequence). V gave up 5 bases and J gave up 0 bases, with 8 bases separating them. The CDR3 sequence is 13 residues long. The CDR3, as DNA: TGCAGTGCTCTGACAGACTCTGGAAACACCATATATTCT. It encodes CSALTDSGNTIYS.

This clonotype was recorded many times. The DNA for the CDR3 is TGTGCCAGCAGCAGCCGGGACAGGGGGCCCGAGCAGTACTTC. Amino acids: CASSSRDRGPEQYF. The chain links TRBV5-4 to TRBJ2-7; 12 bases line up with TRBD1. The CDR3 has 14 residues. V lost 4 bases, J lost 6 bases, and 5 bases stayed unmatched. CDR1 and CDR2 (germline): SGHNT, YYREEE (reference sequence). The full variable domain, in which reference TRBV5-4 and TRBJ2-7 provide the parts outside the CDR3, is ETGVTQSPTHLIKTRGQQVTLRCSSQSGHNTVSWYQQALGQGPQFIFQYYREEENGRGNFPPRFSGLQFPNYSSELNVNALELDDSALYLCASSSRDRGPEQYFGPGTRLTVT.

This clonotype was counted only a few times. The J gene is TRBJ2-1, the V gene TRBV6-2 or TRBV6-3; 7 positions match TRBD1. The V gene end was trimmed by 6 bases and the J gene end by 6 bases; junction bases not matched to a gene: 8. The CDR3 runs 14 residues. Germline CDR1 MNHEY, CDR2 SVGEGT. The CDR3 DNA reads as TGTGCCAGCAGCCGTAGACAGGGCCCCAATGAGCAGTTCTTC. Protein product: CASSRRQGPNEQFF.

In this sample, this clonotype turned up many times. The V call is TRBV20-1, the J call TRBJ2-7, with D perhaps TRBD2 (5 bases). CDR1 is DFQATT and CDR2 is SNEGSKA in the germline V gene (reference sequence). V shed 2 bases and J shed 5 bases, with 19 bases lying between them. The CDR3 loop spans 15 amino acids. The CDR3, as DNA: TGCAGTGCTAGAACCCTAGTGGCGGGTTACAACGAGCAGTACTTC. It codes for CSARTLVAGYNEQYF.

Many counts were recorded for this clonotype. The chain has TRBV14 and TRBJ1-6; D is ambiguous. Germline CDR1 is SGHDN and CDR2 is FVKESK. This CDR3 has 13 residues. Trimming left V 0 bases short and J 9 bases short, with 6 bases between. CDR3 protein: CASSQDLFSPLHF. The CDR3 DNA reads as TGTGCCAGCAGCCAAGATCTCTTTTCACCCCTCCACTTT.

This clonotype was detected many times. This chain joins TRBV6-5 and TRBJ1-1; D uncertain. Germline-derived CDR1 and CDR2 are MNHEY and SVGAGI. V lost 4 bases and J lost 4, with 10 bases in between. The CDR3 spans 13 residues. The CDR3 is CASSSPGPTEAFF. The CDR3 region has the DNA TGTGCCAGCAGTTCCCCGGGCCCCACTGAAGCTTTCTTT.

The chain uses TRBV7-2 and TRBJ2-7; TRBD2 aligns across 8 bases. This CDR3 has 15 residues. V dropped 5 bases and J dropped 3; count of bases not matched to a gene: 9. The V gene's germline CDR1 is SGHTA and CDR2 FQGNSA. This chain's CDR3 is CASSHLGLESYEQYF. The CDR3 DNA is TGTGCCAGCAGCCACCTGGGACTAGAGAGCTACGAGCAGTACTTC.

There are a few counts of this clonotype. The V gene is TRBV7-2, the J gene TRBJ1-5; a possible D gene is TRBD1 (6 bases). Germline V gene data show CDR1 as SGHTA and CDR2 as FQGNSA. Trimming stripped 3 bases from V and 8 bases from J, with 20 bases between. The CDR3 length is 16 residues. In nucleotides, the CDR3 is TGTGCCAGCAGCTTCAATGGATTACAGGGTACTGAGCCCCAGCATTTT. It is translated as CASSFNGLQGTEPQHF.

The chain recombines TRBV12-3 or TRBV12-4 with TRBJ1-5, with D uncertain. Trimming cost V 2 bases and J 4 bases, with 6 bases left between them. The CDR3 is 13 amino acids. CDR3 in amino acids: CASSLSVNQPQHF. The CDR3 DNA is TGTGCCAGCAGTTTAAGTGTAAATCAGCCCCAGCATTTT.

This clonotype came up a few times. CDR3 nucleotide sequence: TGCGCCAGCAGCCTCCGTTTGAACCAGGGGAGGACCGGGGAGCTGTTTTTT. Its translation: CASSLRLNQGRTGELFF. V is TRBV4-3 and J is TRBJ2-2; the D gene could be TRBD1 or TRBD2 (6 bases each). Trimming removed 4 bases at V and 5 bases at J, with 20 bases between. The CDR3 is 17 residues long. CDR1 is LGHNA and CDR2 is YSLEER in the germline V gene.

In its sample, this clonotype was seen many times. The chain is built from TRBV20-1 and TRBJ2-2; possibly TRBD1 for D (6 bases). Germline assignment: CDR1 DFQATT and CDR2 SNEGSKA (reference sequence). The CDR3 spans 16 residues. V lost 1 base, J lost 4 bases, and 16 bases lay in between. The DNA of the CDR3 is TGCAGTGCTAGAGCAGAGGGGACACCAGGCACCGGGGAGCTGTTTTTT. It specifies CSARAEGTPGTGELFF.

This clonotype was recorded at least ten times. This rearrangement joins TRBV20-1 to TRBJ1-6; TRBD1 aligns across 7 bases. The CDR3 is made up of 17 amino acids. Germline CDR1 reads DFQATT; CDR2 reads SNEGSKA (reference sequence). The trim removed 2 bases at V and 5 bases at J, leaving 12 bases unmatched. CDR3 coding DNA: TGCAGTGCTAGAATAATAAATACCGGGACAGATAATTCACCCCTCCACTTT. It translates to CSARIINTGTDNSPLHF.

There are a few counts of this clonotype. The chain carries TRBV18 and TRBJ2-5, with 9 bases identical to TRBD1. Germline V gene sequence: CDR1 KGHSH, CDR2 LQKENI. V gave up 3 bases and J gave up 5 bases; unmatched junction bases: 13. The CDR3 has 17 amino acids. The CDR3 region has the DNA TGTGCCAGCTCACCGCTGATATCGGGACAGGGACGTGAGACCCAGTACTTC. Encoded protein: CASSPLISGQGRETQYF.

This clonotype was detected ten times or more. The chain carries TRBV9 and TRBJ2-3; tentatively, D is TRBD1 (5 bases). V was trimmed by 0 bases and J by 2 bases, leaving 13 bases between them. This CDR3 contains 16 residues. Germline CDR1 SGDLS, CDR2 YYNGEE. The CDR3 protein is CASSVVGKGHTDTQYF. Written as DNA, the CDR3 is TGTGCCAGCAGCGTAGTTGGGAAGGGGCACACAGATACGCAGTATTTT. Full variable domain (missing parts from reference TRBV9 and TRBJ2-3): DSGVTQTPKHLITATGQRVTLRCSPRSGDLSVYWYQQSLDQGLQFLIQYYNGEERAKGNILERFSAQQFPDLHSELNLSSLELGDSALYFCASSVVGKGHTDTQYFGPGTRLTVL.

This clonotype was picked up many times. This chain links TRBV11-2 with TRBJ2-5; 8 bases line up with TRBD2. V trimming: 4 bases; J trimming: 0 bases; junction bases outside the gene matches: 7. From germline, CDR1 is SGHAT and CDR2 FQNNGV. The length of the CDR3 is 16 residues. CDR3 nucleotide sequence: TGTGCCAGCAGCTACCGCGGGGGGCTCTACCAAGAGACCCAGTACTTC. Its translation: CASSYRGGLYQETQYF. The full variable domain, rest sourced from reference TRBV11-2 and TRBJ2-5, is EAGVAQSPRYKIIEKRQSVAFWCNPISGHATLYWYQQILGQGPKLLIQFQNNGVVDDSQLPKDRFSAERLKGVDSTLKIQPAKLEDSAVYLCASSYRGGLYQETQYFGPGTRLLVL.

This clonotype was detected many times. The chain recombines TRBV30 with TRBJ2-1, with TRBD2 matching 8 bases. The V gene end was trimmed by 0 bases and the J gene end by 4 bases; junction bases not matched to a gene: 8. Germline loops: CDR1 GTSNPN, CDR2 SVGIG (reference sequence). CDR3 length equals 16 residues. In DNA, the CDR3 is TGTGCCTGGAGTGTACTGGGGGTAGCGGGGTACAATGAGCAGTTCTTC. Translation: CAWSVLGVAGYNEQFF.

The chain combines TRBV29-1 with TRBJ1-1; TRBD1 is a possible D gene (6 bases). From germline, CDR1 is SQVTM and CDR2 ANQGSEA. This CDR3 contains 12 residues. The CDR3: CGGGGIGTEAFF. The CDR3 DNA follows: TGCGGCGGAGGGGGGATTGGCACTGAAGCTTTCTTT.

The rearrangement links TRBV12-3 or TRBV12-4 to TRBJ2-3; perhaps TRBD1 as D (6 bases). CDR3 length: 15 residues. V gave up 6 bases and J gave up 1 base, with 14 bases separating them. The CDR3 loop is CASSFTGRGTDTQYF. DNA for the CDR3: TGTGCCAGCAGCTTCACAGGGCGAGGCACAGATACGCAGTATTTT.

This clonotype was observed many times. The genes are TRBV5-6 and TRBJ2-2; D remains unclear. The ends were cut back, 0 bases at V and 2 bases at J, with 11 bases in the middle. Germline V gives CDR1 SGHDT, CDR2 YYEEEE. The CDR3 has 16 amino acids. This chain's CDR3 is CASSLAATANTGELFF. The DNA for the CDR3 is TGTGCCAGCAGCTTGGCGGCGACCGCCAACACCGGGGAGCTGTTTTTT.

This clonotype was detected many times. V usage is TRBV28 and J usage is TRBJ1-5, with D uncertain. The CDR3 loop spans 13 amino acids. Germline assignment: CDR1 MDHEN and CDR2 SYDVKM. With 11 bases removed from V and 5 bases from J, the gap between germline ends came to 16 bases. The CDR3, as DNA: TGTGCCTGCAAACAGCCAAGGTATCAGCCCCAGCATTTT. Translating it yields CACKQPRYQPQHF.

By sample fraction, this clonotype is medium-sized. The chain uses TRBV20-1 and TRBJ1-2; D possibly corresponds to TRBD1 (6 bases). Looked up from germline, CDR1 is DFQATT and CDR2 is SNEGSKA (reference sequence). This CDR3 region has 12 residues. The ends were cut back, 4 bases at V and 1 base at J, with 7 bases in the middle. CDR3 in amino acids: CSAIQGNYGYTF. The CDR3 DNA reads as TGCAGTGCTATACAGGGTAACTATGGCTACACCTTC.

The chain is built from TRBV11-2 and TRBJ2-7; tentatively, D is TRBD1 or TRBD2 (7 bases each). The CDR3 loop spans 13 amino acids. V gave up 4 bases and J gave up 6 bases, with 13 bases separating them. CDR1 is SGHAT, CDR2 FQNNGV, per germline. This CDR3 is CASSSQGGGEQYF. As DNA, the CDR3 is TGTGCCAGCAGCTCGCAGGGGGGGGGCGAGCAGTACTTC.

This clonotype was detected many times. The rearrangement uses TRBV7-8 and TRBJ2-7, with TRBD2 matching over 13 bases. This CDR3 is built from 15 residues. CDR1 and CDR2 from the germline V gene are SGHVS and FQNEAQ. The V and J ends lost 3 bases and 5 bases, in that order; junction bases with no gene match: 4. CDR3 coding DNA: TGTGCCAGCAGCTTTAGACTAGCGGGGGGTAACGAGCAGTACTTC. Its protein product is CASSFRLAGGNEQYF.

This clonotype was recorded a few times. In DNA form, the CDR3 reads TGTGCCAGTCTAAATCCGGGGGGCCCCTACAATGAGCAGTTCTTC. Its translation: CASLNPGGPYNEQFF. The rearrangement joins TRBV28 to TRBJ2-1; maybe TRBD2 (7 bases). V lost 9 bases to trimming and J lost 2 bases, with 17 bases between them. From germline, CDR1 is MDHEN and CDR2 SYDVKM. The CDR3 sequence is 15 residues long.

Many counts were recorded for this clonotype. The chain employs TRBV3-1 and TRBJ1-5; 10 positions match TRBD1. After removal of 5 bases from V and 4 bases from J, the junction contained 5 bases not matched to a gene. The CDR3 sequence is 15 residues long. The V gene's germline CDR1 is LGHDT and CDR2 YNNKEL (reference sequence). The CDR3 nucleotides are TGTGCCAGCAGCTTGGACAGGGGGAGGAATCAGCCCCAGCATTTT. Its protein is CASSLDRGRNQPQHF.

The chain recombines TRBV11-2 with TRBJ2-7; D unclear. The germline V and J ends were trimmed by 2 bases and 7 bases, with 6 bases remaining between them. The CDR3 has 11 amino acids. Germline V gives CDR1 SGHAT, CDR2 FQNNGV. The CDR3 bases are TGTGCCAGCAGCTTATTGCGGGAGCAGTACTTC. Its protein product is CASSLLREQYF. Combining the CDR3 with reference TRBV11-2 and TRBJ2-7 gives the whole variable domain EAGVAQSPRYKIIEKRQSVAFWCNPISGHATLYWYQQILGQGPKLLIQFQNNGVVDDSQLPKDRFSAERLKGVDSTLKIQPAKLEDSAVYLCASSLLREQYFGPGTRLTVT.

Many counts were recorded for this clonotype. The chain uses TRBV29-1 and TRBJ1-1, with unresolved D. Trimming removed 3 bases from V and 12 bases from J, with 14 bases in between. Germline CDR1 reads SQVTM; CDR2 reads ANQGSEA. The length of the CDR3 is 11 residues. CDR3 in DNA: TGCAGCGTTGATTTGGGTACCACGACTTTCTTT. It translates to CSVDLGTTTFF. The entire variable domain, with the rest obtained from reference TRBV29-1 and TRBJ1-1, is as follows: SAVISQKPSRDICQRGTSLTIQCQVDSQVTMMFWYRQQPGQSLTLIATANQGSEATYESGFVIDKFPISRPNLTFSTLTVSNMSPEDSSIYLCSVDLGTTTFFGQGTRLTVV.

There are many counts of this clonotype. V usage is TRBV20-1 and J usage is TRBJ2-7; 7 bases fit TRBD2. Germline CDR1 is DFQATT and CDR2 is SNEGSKA (reference sequence). Trimming cost V 0 bases and J 3 bases; bases outside gene matches: 5. CDR3 length: 14 amino acids. For the CDR3, the DNA is TGCAGTGCTAGAGATACCTGGGGGGGCTACGAGCAGTACTTC. This gives the protein CSARDTWGGYEQYF.

This clonotype has ten or more counts. The chain has TRBV20-1 and TRBJ2-3; 7 nucleotides match TRBD1. Germline-derived CDR1 and CDR2 are DFQATT and SNEGSKA (reference sequence). V was pared by 6 bases and J by 2 bases, with 11 bases of the junction left unmatched. CDR3 length: 15 residues. CDR3 sequence (DNA): TGCAGTGCCTTACCCGGACAGGCGATCACAGATACGCAGTATTTT. Translated, it gives CSALPGQAITDTQYF.

This clonotype appeared many times. The V call is TRBV23-1, the J call TRBJ2-1; D gene ambiguous. TRBV23-1 is classed as an ORF, of uncertain function. V lost 3 bases and J 4 bases, leaving 10 bases between the germline ends. This CDR3 spans 14 amino acids. In DNA, the CDR3 is TGCGCCAGCAGTCAGGGGTCTTTATACAATGAGCAGTTCTTC. As protein: CASSQGSLYNEQFF.

Within the sample, this clonotype is medium-sized. V usage is TRBV6-2 or TRBV6-3 and J usage is TRBJ2-3, with D unclear. There are 11 residues in the CDR3. The germline V and J ends were trimmed by 8 bases and 6 bases, with 9 bases remaining between them. Germline V CDR1 and CDR2: MNHEY, SVGEGT. The CDR3 coding sequence is TGTGCCAGCTCCTATCCGGATACGCAGTATTTT. Amino acid sequence: CASSYPDTQYF.

This clonotype appeared a single time. The chain uses TRBV10-3 and TRBJ2-1, with D perhaps matching TRBD1 (6 bases). Looked up from germline, CDR1 is ENHRY and CDR2 is SYGVKD. This CDR3 has 12 amino acids. V was pared by 0 bases and J by 10 bases, with 7 bases between. The DNA for the CDR3 is TGTGCCATCAGTGAGTCGGGGACAGAGCAGTTCTTC. Its protein product is CAISESGTEQFF.